In its sample, the clone carrying this T cell receptor (beta chain) was seen many times. Its specificity is not known. Germline V gives CDR1 DFQATT, CDR2 SNEGSKA (reference sequence). The CDR3 is 13 residues long. This sample is drawn from a study of T cells in Graves' hyperthyroidism and ophthalmopathy. Overall study results and limits: Blood samples included most of the expanded thyroid clonotypes exceeding 0.001.

What was amplified from RNA transcripts were TCR beta CDR3 regions. Researchers ran a first-round RT-PCR on the TCR CDR3 using the HTBI primer set. TCRdb re-derived calls from the multiplex PCR reads in MiXCR, one entry per CDR3 protein. The sample includes fewer than 650,000 distinct CDR3 sequences, about 15% of them seen just once. The V call is TRBV20-1, the J call TRBJ2-7; 8 nucleotides line up with TRBD2. The TCR comes from a woman in her thirties or forties with Graves' hyperthyroidism. Material: blood. The CDR3 DNA reads as TGCAAAGTAGCGGGGCCCGTCACCTACGAGCAGTACTTC. Protein: CKVAGPVTYEQYF.